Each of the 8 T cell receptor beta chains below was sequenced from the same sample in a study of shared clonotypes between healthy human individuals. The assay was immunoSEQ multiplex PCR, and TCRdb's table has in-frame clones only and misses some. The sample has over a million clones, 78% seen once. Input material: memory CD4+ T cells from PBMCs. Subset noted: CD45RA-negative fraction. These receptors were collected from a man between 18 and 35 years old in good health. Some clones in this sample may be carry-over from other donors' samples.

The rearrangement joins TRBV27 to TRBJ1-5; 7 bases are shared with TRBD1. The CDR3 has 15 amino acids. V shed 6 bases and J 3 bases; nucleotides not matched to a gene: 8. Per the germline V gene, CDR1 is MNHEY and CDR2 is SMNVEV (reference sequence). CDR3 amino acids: CASRSTGAPNQPQHF. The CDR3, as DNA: TGTGCCAGCAGAAGCACAGGGGCTCCCAATCAGCCCCAGCATTTT.

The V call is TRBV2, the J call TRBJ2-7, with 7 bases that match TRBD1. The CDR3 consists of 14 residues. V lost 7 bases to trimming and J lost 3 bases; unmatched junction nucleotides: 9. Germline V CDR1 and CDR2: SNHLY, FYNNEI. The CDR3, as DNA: TGTGCCAGCACCTTCGGGACAGAAAGCTACGAGCAGTACTTC. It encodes CASTFGTESYEQYF.

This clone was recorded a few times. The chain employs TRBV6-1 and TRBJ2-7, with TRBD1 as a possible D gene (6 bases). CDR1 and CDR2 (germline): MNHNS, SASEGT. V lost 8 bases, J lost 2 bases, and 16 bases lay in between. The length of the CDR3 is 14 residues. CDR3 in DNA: TGTGCCAGCGATAAAACAGGGCTCGCCTACGAGCAGTACTTC. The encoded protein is CASDKTGLAYEQYF.

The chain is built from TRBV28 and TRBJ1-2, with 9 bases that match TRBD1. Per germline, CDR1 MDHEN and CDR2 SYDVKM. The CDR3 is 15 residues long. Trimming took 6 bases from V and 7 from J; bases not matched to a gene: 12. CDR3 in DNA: TGTGCCAGCAGCTCGCGCGCAGTGGGACAGGGTGGCTACACCTTC. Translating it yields CASSSRAVGQGGYTF.

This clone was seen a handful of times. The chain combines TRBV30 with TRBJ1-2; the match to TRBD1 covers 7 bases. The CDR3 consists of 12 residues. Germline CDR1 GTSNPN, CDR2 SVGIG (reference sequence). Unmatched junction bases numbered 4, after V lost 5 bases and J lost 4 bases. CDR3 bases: TGTGCCTGGCAGACAGGGCCCTATGGCTACACCTTC. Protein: CAWQTGPYGYTF.

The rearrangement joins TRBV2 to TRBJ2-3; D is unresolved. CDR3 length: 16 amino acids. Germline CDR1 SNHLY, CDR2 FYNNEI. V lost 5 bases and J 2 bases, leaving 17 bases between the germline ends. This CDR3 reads CASSRSGVWDTDTQYF. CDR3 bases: TGTGCCAGCAGTAGGTCGGGCGTGTGGGACACAGATACGCAGTATTTT.

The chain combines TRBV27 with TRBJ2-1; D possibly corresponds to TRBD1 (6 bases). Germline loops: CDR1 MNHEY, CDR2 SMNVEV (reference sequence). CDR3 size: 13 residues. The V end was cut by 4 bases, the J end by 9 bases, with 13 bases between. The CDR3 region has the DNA TGTGCCAGCAGTTCACGGGACATCGCTGAGCAGTTCTTC. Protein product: CASSSRDIAEQFF.

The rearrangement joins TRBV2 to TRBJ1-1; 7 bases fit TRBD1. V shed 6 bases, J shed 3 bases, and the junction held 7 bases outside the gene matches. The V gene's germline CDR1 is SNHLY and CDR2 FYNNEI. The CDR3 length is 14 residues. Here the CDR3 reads CASSVDRAHTEAFF. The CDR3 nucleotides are TGTGCCAGCAGCGTTGACAGGGCGCACACTGAAGCTTTCTTT.